This TCR beta chain was recovered during a study of T cells after yellow fever vaccination. Researchers made TCR cDNA using 5'RACE template switching, and this step added a universal primer site and UMIs. Each CDR3 protein is one row after TCRdb ran MiXCR on the 5' RACE reads. Altogether a few hundred thousand distinct CDR3 sequences are present, approximately 19% being singletons, with the ten largest covering 18%. This CDR3 comprises 15 residues. V dropped 6 bases and J dropped 2; count of bases not matched to a gene: 8. Germline loops: CDR1 ENHRY, CDR2 SYGVKD. Sequencing used PBMCs, obtained before the yellow fever booster vaccination. V usage is TRBV10-3 and J usage is TRBJ2-3; 7 bases align to TRBD2. The TCR originated in a man aged 18 to 30 who received the YFV17D yellow fever vaccine. CDR3: CAIRGAGLYTDTQYF. The CDR3 DNA reads TGTGCCATCAGGGGAGCGGGGTTATACACAGATACGCAGTATTTT.